Sequencing of this TCR beta chain was carried out in a study of blood T cell repertoires in COVID-19. TCRdb keeps only in-frame clones here, not all; method: immunoSEQ multiplex PCR. This sample has 300,000 to 450,000 clones, with around 87% found just once. V shed 2 bases, J shed 1 base, and the junction held 1 base outside the gene matches. The CDR3 length is 14 residues. From germline, CDR1 is GTSNPN and CDR2 SVGIG (reference sequence). The V call is TRBV30, the J call TRBJ1-3; 8 bases are shared with TRBD1. The origin of this receptor is a man aged 18 to 35 who had recovered from COVID-19. Input material: PBMCs or T cells enriched from blood (not recorded which). CDR3 loop: CAWSRTGSGNTIYF. The CDR3 region has the DNA TGTGCCTGGAGTAGGACAGGGTCTGGAAACACCATATATTTT.